The subject of this entry is one TCR beta chain. These data are taken from a study of control samples from healthy donors and cancer patients. The data were produced by immunoSEQ multiplex PCR, yet TCRdb's version contains in-frame clones alone and is incomplete. Of approximately 150,000 clones listed, approximately 93% are singletons. The CDR3 has 14 residues. Per the germline V gene, CDR1 is SGHRS and CDR2 is YFSETQ. V trimming: 3 bases; J trimming: 2 bases; junction bases outside the gene matches: 5. The receptor's source is a man younger than 35 in good health. Sequencing was done on a sample of blood. This sequence joins TRBV5-1 and TRBJ2-7; 7 nucleotides agree with TRBD2. The CDR3 sequence is CASSWGGFTYEQYF. CDR3 nucleotides: TGCGCCAGCAGCTGGGGGGGTTTTACCTACGAGCAGTACTTC.